At least ten counts were recorded for the clone carrying this T cell receptor beta chain. This specimen comes from a study of T cells in Graves' hyperthyroidism and ophthalmopathy. Germline lookup yields CDR1 SGHRS and CDR2 YFSETQ. The CDR3 runs to 15 residues. Trimming removed 4 bases at V and 4 bases at J, with 18 bases between. RNA transcripts gave rise to amplified TCR beta CDR3 regions. The TCR CDR3 was amplified in a first-round RT-PCR using the HTBI primer set. Via MiXCR, TCRdb re-called the multiplex PCR reads, giving one row per CDR3 protein. The sample lists 370,000 or so distinct CDR3 sequences; 20% to 25% were seen once.

This receptor was identified in a man over 45 with Graves' hyperthyroidism. The sequenced sample was blood. The chain carries TRBV5-1 and TRBJ2-7; the D gene is possibly TRBD1 (6 bases). CDR3 sequence (DNA): TGCGCCAGCAGCGGGACCAGGGGCGTCGGATACGAGCAGTACTTC. Its translation: CASSGTRGVGYEQYF.